This entry lists 13 T cell receptor beta chains sequenced from one sample in a study of cytomegalovirus exposure and HLA in healthy donors. 60 Vbeta and 13 Jbeta primers were used in PCR. TCRdb's copy holds only in-frame clones and misses some; the assay was immunoSEQ multiplex PCR. Of 100,000 or so clones listed, roughly 78% are singletons. Sequenced input: PBMCs. These receptor sequences come from a man younger than 40 in good health and CMV-seronegative.

V gene TRBV11-2 combines with J gene TRBJ1-5, with 7 bases identical to TRBD1. Germline loops: CDR1 SGHAT, CDR2 FQNNGV. There are 18 residues in the CDR3. Germline trimming cut 5 bases from V and 0 bases from J; bases unmatched to any gene: 13. CDR3 sequence (DNA): TGTGCCAGCAGCCATCGGGACAGAAGATTTTATAGCAATCAGCCCCAGCATTTT. Its translation is CASSHRDRRFYSNQPQHF.

This chain uses TRBV27 with TRBJ1-3; D is perhaps TRBD1 (5 bases). CDR3 size: 14 residues. The V end lost 4 bases, the J end lost 0 bases, and 7 bases lay between the germline ends. Germline CDR1 is MNHEY and CDR2 is SMNVEV (reference sequence). CDR3 region: CASSSGPSGNTIYF. CDR3 nucleotide sequence: TGTGCCAGCAGTTCAGGGCCCTCTGGAAACACCATATATTTT.

V gene TRBV6-5 combines with J gene TRBJ1-1, with 9 bases lining up with TRBD1. Germline loops: CDR1 MNHEY, CDR2 SVGAGI. This CDR3 is built from 15 residues. V was pared by 6 bases and J by 11 bases, with 16 bases of the junction left unmatched. The CDR3: CASRGPGQGLGGAFF. CDR3 bases: TGTGCCAGCAGGGGACCGGGACAGGGACTCGGTGGGGCTTTCTTT.

The genes are TRBV18 and TRBJ2-1, with TRBD2 identical over 7 bases. The CDR3 extends over 17 amino acids. CDR1 and CDR2 (germline): KGHSH, LQKENI. Trimming took 1 base from V and 0 from J; bases not matched to a gene: 6. The CDR3 sequence: CASSPLTAGNSYNEQFF. DNA of the CDR3: TGTGCCAGCTCACCACTTACAGCGGGGAACTCCTACAATGAGCAGTTCTTC.

The CDR3 DNA reads as TGCGCCAGCAGCTTGGCCGAGACTAGCGGGAGTTACAATGAGCAGTTCTTC. Protein: CASSLAETSGSYNEQFF. The chain links TRBV5-1 to TRBJ2-1; 12 nucleotides line up with TRBD2. Unmatched junction bases numbered 5, after V lost 0 bases and J lost 4 bases. The CDR3 covers 17 residues. Looked up from germline, CDR1 is SGHRS and CDR2 is YFSETQ.

In the case of this clone: One end of the junction does not line up with germline, which may come from a read error. The CDR3 here is CASRIDRSGNTIYF. The CDR3 DNA follows: TGTGCCAGTAGGATAGACAGATCTGGAAACACCATATATTTT. The rearrangement uses TRBV19 and TRBJ1-3; weak D call: TRBD1 (5 bases). The length of the CDR3 is 14 residues. From germline, CDR1 is LNHDA and CDR2 SQIVND (reference sequence).

The chain carries TRBV28 and TRBJ2-2; TRBD1 matches at 7 bases. This CDR3 is 15 amino acids long. Germline V CDR1 and CDR2: MDHEN, SYDVKM. The junction had 6 bases not matched to a gene; V was cut back by 4 bases and J by 4 bases. CDR3 protein: CASSSPGTATGELFF. Here the CDR3 DNA reads TGTGCCAGCAGTTCCCCCGGGACAGCCACCGGGGAGCTGTTTTTT.

This clone was detected only a few times. The chain is built from TRBV2 and TRBJ2-1, with TRBD1 identical over 9 bases. Germline V gives CDR1 SNHLY, CDR2 FYNNEI. After removal of 8 bases from V and 9 bases from J, the junction contained 14 bases not matched to a gene. This CDR3 is 15 amino acids long. As DNA, the CDR3 is TGTGCCAGCGGAAGAAACAGGGGGCTGTTTGGTGAGCAGTTCTTC. Amino acid sequence: CASGRNRGLFGEQFF. The whole variable domain, remainder taken from reference TRBV2 and TRBJ2-1, is EPEVTQTPSHQVTQMGQEVILRCVPISNHLYFYWYRQILGQKVEFLVSFYNNEISEKSEIFDDQFSVERPDGSNFTLKIRSTKLEDSAMYFCASGRNRGLFGEQFFGPGTRLTVL.

Worth noting for this clone: Its ends do not fully match the called genes, so a read error is possible. The chain employs TRBV6-5 and TRBJ2-2; D may be TRBD2 (5 bases). Germline V gene lookup returns CDR1 MNHEY and CDR2 SVGAGI. There are 15 residues in the CDR3. This CDR3 reads CASSYSYGVVGELLF. The CDR3, as DNA: TGTGCCAGCAGTTACTCCTACGGGGTGGTCGGGGAGCTGCTTTTT.

This clone was seen more than once but under ten times. The chain combines TRBV4-3 with TRBJ2-1, with D unresolved. The CDR3 is made up of 13 amino acids. Between the trimmed V and J ends, which lost 0 bases and 9 bases, there was a span of 9 bases. Germline V lookup: CDR1 LGHNA, CDR2 YSLEER. CDR3 nucleotide sequence: TGCGCCAGCAGCCAAGATACGCCGAGTGAGCAGTTCTTC. It codes for CASSQDTPSEQFF.

The rearrangement joins TRBV27 to TRBJ1-1, with D perhaps TRBD1 (5 bases). Looked up from germline, CDR1 is MNHEY and CDR2 is SMNVEV (reference sequence). This CDR3 has 16 residues. Between the trimmed V and J ends, which lost 3 bases and 0 bases, there was a span of 14 bases. The DNA of the CDR3 is TGTGCCAGCAGTTTGGGTGGGGCGAAAATGAACACTGAAGCTTTCTTT. Protein sequence: CASSLGGAKMNTEAFF.

The chain couples TRBV7-9 to TRBJ2-5; possible D gene TRBD2, 6 bases. CDR3 length equals 15 residues. Germline V CDR1 and CDR2: SEHNR, FQNEAQ (reference sequence). V shed 6 bases and J shed 4 bases, with 18 bases lying between them. The CDR3 DNA reads as TGTGCCAGCAGTCTAATGGAGGGAAGGCGAGAGACCCAGTACTTC. It codes for CASSLMEGRRETQYF.

The rearrangement uses TRBV10-1 and TRBJ1-5, with D perhaps matching TRBD1 (6 bases). Per germline, CDR1 WNHNN and CDR2 SYGVQD (reference sequence). CDR3 length equals 16 residues. V lost 5 bases and J lost 2, with 16 bases in between. In nucleotides, the CDR3 is TGCGCCAGCAGTACATGGGGGCGTGAAGGCAATCAGCCCCAGCATTTT. Its translation: CASSTWGREGNQPQHF.